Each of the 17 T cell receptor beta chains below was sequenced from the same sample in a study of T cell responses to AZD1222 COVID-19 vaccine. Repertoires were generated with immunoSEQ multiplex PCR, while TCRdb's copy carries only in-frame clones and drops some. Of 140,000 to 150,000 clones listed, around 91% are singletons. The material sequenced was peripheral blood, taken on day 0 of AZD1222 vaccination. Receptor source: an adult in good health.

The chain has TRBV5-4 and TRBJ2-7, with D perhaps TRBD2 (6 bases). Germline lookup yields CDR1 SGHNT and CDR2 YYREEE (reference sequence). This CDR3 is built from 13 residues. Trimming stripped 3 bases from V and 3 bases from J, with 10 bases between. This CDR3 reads CASSYPGVYEQYF. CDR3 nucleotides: TGTGCCAGCAGCTACCCGGGGGTCTACGAGCAGTACTTC. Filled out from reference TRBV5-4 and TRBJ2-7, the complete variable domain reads ETGVTQSPTHLIKTRGQQVTLRCSSQSGHNTVSWYQQALGQGPQFIFQYYREEENGRGNFPPRFSGLQFPNYSSELNVNALELDDSALYLCASSYPGVYEQYFGPGTRLTVT.

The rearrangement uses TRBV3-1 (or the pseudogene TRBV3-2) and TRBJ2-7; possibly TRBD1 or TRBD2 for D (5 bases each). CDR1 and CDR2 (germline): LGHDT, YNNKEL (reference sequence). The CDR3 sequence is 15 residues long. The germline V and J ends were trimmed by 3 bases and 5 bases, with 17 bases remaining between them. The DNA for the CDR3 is TGTGCCAGCAGCCAGTGGGGACCGTCCGAGGACGAGCAGTACTTC. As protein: CASSQWGPSEDEQYF.

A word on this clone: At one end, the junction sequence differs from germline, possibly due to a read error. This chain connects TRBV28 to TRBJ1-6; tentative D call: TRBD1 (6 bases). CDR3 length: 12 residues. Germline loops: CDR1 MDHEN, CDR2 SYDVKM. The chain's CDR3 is CASSFPRTALNF. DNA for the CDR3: TGTGCCAGCAGTTTTCCCCGGACAGCTCTAAACTTT. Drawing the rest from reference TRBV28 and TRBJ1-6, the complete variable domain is DVKVTQSSRYLVKRTGEKVFLECVQDMDHENMFWYRQDPGLGLRLIYFSYDVKMKEKGDIPEGYSVSREKKERFSLILESASTNQTSMYLCASSFPRTALNFGNGTRLTVT.

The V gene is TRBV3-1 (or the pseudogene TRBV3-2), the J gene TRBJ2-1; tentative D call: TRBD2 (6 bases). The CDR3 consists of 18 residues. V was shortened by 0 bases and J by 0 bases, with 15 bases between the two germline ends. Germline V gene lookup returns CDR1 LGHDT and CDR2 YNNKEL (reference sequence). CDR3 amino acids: CASSQDLRLVSSYNEQFF. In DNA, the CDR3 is TGTGCCAGCAGCCAAGATTTGAGACTAGTTAGCTCCTACAATGAGCAGTTCTTC.

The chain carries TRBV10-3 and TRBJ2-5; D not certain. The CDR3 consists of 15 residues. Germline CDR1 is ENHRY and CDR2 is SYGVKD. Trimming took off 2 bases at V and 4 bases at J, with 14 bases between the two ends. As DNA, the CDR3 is TGTGCCATCAGTGAGCCCGGTAGGACCCCAGAGACCCAGTACTTC. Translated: CAISEPGRTPETQYF.

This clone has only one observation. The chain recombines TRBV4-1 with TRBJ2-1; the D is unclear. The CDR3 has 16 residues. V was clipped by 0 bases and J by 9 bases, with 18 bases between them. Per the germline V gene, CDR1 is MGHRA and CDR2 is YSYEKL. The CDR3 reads CASSQEPGTSLGEQFF. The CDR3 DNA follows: TGCGCCAGCAGCCAAGAGCCAGGTACATCTCTTGGTGAGCAGTTCTTC.

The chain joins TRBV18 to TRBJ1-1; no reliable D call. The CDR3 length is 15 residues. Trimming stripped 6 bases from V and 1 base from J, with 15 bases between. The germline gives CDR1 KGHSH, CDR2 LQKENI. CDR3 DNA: TGTGCCAGCTCGGTCTCCTGGGCAAGGAACACTGAAGCTTTCTTT. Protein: CASSVSWARNTEAFF.

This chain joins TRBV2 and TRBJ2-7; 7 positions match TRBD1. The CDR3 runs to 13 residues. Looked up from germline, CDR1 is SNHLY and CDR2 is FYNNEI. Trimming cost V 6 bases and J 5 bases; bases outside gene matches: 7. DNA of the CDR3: TGTGCCAGCAGGGTGACAGGGTTGAACGAGCAGTACTTC. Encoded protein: CASRVTGLNEQYF.

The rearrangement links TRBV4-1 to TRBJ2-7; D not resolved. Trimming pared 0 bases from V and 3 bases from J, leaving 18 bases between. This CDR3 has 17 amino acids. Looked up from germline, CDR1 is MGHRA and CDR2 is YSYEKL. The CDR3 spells CASSQEPFGQANYEQYF. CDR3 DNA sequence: TGCGCCAGCAGCCAAGAACCGTTCGGGCAGGCTAACTACGAGCAGTACTTC.

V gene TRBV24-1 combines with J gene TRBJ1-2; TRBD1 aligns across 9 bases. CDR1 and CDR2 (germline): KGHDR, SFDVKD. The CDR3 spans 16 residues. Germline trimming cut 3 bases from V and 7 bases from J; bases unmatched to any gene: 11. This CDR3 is CATSDRMIQGASGYTF. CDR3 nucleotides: TGTGCCACCAGTGATCGCATGATACAGGGGGCGAGTGGCTACACCTTC.

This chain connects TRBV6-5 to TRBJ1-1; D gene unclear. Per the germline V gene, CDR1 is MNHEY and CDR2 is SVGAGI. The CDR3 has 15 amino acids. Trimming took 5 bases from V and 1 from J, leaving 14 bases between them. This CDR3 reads CASSTPGRANTEAFF. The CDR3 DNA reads TGTGCCAGCAGTACCCCAGGACGGGCGAACACTGAAGCTTTCTTT.

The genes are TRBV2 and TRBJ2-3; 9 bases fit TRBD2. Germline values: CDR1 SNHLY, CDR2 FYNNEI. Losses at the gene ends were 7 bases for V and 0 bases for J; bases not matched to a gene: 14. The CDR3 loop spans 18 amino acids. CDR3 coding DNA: TGTGCCAGCAATTCGGTCCCAGCGGGGGGTCTTAGCACAGATACGCAGTATTTT. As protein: CASNSVPAGGLSTDTQYF.

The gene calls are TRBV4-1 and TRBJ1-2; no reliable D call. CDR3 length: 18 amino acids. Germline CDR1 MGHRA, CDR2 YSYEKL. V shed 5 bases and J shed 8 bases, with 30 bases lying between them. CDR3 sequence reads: CASSSTQGRTDALRGYTF. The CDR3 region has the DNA TGCGCCAGCAGCTCTACCCAAGGCCGGACGGATGCTCTAAGGGGCTACACCTTC.

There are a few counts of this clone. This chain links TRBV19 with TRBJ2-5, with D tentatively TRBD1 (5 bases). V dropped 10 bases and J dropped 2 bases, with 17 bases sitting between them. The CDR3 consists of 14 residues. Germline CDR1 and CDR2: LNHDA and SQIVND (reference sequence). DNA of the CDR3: TGTGCCACCAAGGCAGGAAGGGGTCAAGAGACCCAGTACTTC. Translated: CATKAGRGQETQYF.

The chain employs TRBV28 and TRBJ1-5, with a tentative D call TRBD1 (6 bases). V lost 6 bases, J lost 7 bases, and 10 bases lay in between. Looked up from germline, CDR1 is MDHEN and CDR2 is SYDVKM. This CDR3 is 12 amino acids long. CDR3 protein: CASRGAIQPQHF. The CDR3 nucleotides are TGTGCCAGCAGGGGGGCTATACAGCCCCAGCATTTT.

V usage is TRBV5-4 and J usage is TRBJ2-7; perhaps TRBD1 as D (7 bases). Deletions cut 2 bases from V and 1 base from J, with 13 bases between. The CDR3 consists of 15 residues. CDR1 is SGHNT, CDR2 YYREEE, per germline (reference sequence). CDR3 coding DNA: TGTGCCAGCAGCTTTGGGCAGGGGGGTTCCTACGAGCAGTACTTC. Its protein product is CASSFGQGGSYEQYF.

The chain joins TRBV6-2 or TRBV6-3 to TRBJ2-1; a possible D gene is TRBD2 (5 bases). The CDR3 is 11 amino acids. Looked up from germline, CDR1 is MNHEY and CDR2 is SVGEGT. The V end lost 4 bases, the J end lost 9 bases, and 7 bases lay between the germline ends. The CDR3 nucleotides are TGTGCCAGCAGTTGGGAGTTTGAGCAGTTCTTC. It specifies CASSWEFEQFF.